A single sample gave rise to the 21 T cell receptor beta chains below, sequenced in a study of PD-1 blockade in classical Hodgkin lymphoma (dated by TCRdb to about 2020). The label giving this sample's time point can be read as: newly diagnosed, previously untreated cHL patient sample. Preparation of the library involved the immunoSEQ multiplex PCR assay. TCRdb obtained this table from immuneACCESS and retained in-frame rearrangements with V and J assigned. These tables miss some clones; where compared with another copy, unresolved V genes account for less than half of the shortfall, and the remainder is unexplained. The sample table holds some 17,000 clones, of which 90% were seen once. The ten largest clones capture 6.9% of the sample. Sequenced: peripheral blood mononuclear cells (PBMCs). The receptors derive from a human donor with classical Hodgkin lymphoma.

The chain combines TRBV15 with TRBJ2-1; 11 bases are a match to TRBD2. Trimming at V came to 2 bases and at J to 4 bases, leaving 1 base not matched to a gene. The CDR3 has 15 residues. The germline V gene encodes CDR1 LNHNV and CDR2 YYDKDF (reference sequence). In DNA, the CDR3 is TGTGCCACCAGCAGAACTAGCGGGAGTTACAATGAGCAGTTCTTC. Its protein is CATSRTSGSYNEQFF.

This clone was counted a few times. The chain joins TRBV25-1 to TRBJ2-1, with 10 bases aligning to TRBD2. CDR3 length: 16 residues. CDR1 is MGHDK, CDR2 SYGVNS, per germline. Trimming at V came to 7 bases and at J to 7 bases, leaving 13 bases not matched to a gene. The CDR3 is CASISKGTSEVNEQFF. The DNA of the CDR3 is TGTGCCAGCATCAGTAAGGGGACTAGCGAAGTTAATGAGCAGTTCTTC.

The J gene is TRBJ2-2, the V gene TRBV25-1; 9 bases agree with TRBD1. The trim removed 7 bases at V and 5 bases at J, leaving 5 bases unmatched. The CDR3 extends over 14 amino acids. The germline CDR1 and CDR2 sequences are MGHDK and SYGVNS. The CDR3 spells CASIPGQGTGELFF. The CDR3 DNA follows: TGTGCCAGCATACCGGGACAGGGTACCGGGGAGCTGTTTTTT. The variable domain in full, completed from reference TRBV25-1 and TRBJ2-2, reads EADIYQTPRYLVIGTGKKITLECSQTMGHDKMYWYQQDPGMELHLIHYSYGVNSTEKGDLSSESTVSRIRTEHFPLTLESARPSHTSQYLCASIPGQGTGELFFGEGSRLTVL.

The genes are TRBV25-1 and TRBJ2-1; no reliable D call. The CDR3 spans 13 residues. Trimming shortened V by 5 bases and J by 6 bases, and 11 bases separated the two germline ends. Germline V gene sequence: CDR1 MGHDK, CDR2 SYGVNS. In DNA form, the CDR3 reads TGTGCCAGCAGTTTACAGTTTGGCAATGAGCAGTTCTTC. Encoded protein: CASSLQFGNEQFF.

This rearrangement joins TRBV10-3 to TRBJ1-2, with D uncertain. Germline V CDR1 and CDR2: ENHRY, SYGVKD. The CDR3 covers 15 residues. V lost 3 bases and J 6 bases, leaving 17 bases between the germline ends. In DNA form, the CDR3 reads TGTGCCATCAGTGACCTCGGTGGAGGAACTCATGGCTACACCTTC. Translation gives CAISDLGGGTHGYTF.

The CDR3 loop is CASSLRDRGQQYF. In DNA, the CDR3 is TGTGCCAGCAGCTTAAGAGACAGGGGACAGCAGTACTTC. V gene TRBV5-8 combines with J gene TRBJ2-7, with TRBD1 identical over 8 bases. CDR1 is SGHTS and CDR2 is YDEGEE in the germline V gene. Trimming at V came to 2 bases and at J to 8 bases, leaving 6 bases not matched to a gene. The CDR3 is 13 residues long.

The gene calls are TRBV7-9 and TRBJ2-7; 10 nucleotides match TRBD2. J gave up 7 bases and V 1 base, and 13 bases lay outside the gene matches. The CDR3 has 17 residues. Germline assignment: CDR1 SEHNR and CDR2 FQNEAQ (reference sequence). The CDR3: CASSLGGLAGVVWEQYF. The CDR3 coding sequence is TGTGCCAGCAGCTTAGGAGGGCTAGCGGGAGTGGTATGGGAGCAGTACTTC.

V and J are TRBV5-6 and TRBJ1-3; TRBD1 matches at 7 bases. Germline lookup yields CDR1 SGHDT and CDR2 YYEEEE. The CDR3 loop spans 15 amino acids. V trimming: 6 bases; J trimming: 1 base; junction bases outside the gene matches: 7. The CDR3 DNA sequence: TGTGCCAGCACCTACGTGACAGGGTCTGGAAACACCATATATTTT. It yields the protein CASTYVTGSGNTIYF.

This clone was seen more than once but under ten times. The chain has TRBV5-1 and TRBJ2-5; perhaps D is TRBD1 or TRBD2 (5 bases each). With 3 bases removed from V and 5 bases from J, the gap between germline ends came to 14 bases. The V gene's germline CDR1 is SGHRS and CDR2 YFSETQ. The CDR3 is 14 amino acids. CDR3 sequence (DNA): TGCGCCAGCAGCTCTGGGACCGTAGGGGAGACCCAGTACTTC. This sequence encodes CASSSGTVGETQYF.

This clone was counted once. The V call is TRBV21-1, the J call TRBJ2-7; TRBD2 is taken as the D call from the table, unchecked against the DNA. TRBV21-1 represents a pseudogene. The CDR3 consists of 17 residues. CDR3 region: CASSKALTSGSCNEQYF. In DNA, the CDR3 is TGTGCCAGCAGCAAAGCGCTGACTAGCGGGAGTTGCAACGAGCAGTACTTC.

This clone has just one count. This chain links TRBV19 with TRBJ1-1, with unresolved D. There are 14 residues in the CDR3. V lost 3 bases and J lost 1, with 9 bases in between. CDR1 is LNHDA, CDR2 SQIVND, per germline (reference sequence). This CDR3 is CASSMGHRNTEAFF. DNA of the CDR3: TGTGCCAGTAGTATGGGCCACAGGAACACTGAAGCTTTCTTT.

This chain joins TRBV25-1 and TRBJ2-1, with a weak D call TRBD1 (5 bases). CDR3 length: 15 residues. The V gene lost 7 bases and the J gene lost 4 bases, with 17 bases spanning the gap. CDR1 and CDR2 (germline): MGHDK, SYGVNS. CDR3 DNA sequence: TGTGCCAGCACCCACCCTCTGGACACTTACAATGAGCAGTTCTTC. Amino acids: CASTHPLDTYNEQFF.

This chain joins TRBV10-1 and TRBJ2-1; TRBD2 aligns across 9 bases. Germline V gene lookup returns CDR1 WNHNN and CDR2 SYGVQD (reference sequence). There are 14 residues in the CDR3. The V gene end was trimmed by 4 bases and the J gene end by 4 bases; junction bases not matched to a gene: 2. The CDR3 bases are TGCGCCAGCAGTGCTGCGGGAGGGTACAATGAGCAGTTCTTC. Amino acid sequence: CASSAAGGYNEQFF.

The CDR3 loop reads CASSLGRSLGYTF. Here the CDR3 DNA reads TGTGCCAGCAGTTTGGGCAGGAGCCTTGGCTACACCTTC. The chain has TRBV27 and TRBJ1-2; no reliable D call. There are 13 residues in the CDR3. Trimming stripped 3 bases from V and 7 bases from J, with 12 bases between. Germline V CDR1 and CDR2: MNHEY, SMNVEV (reference sequence).

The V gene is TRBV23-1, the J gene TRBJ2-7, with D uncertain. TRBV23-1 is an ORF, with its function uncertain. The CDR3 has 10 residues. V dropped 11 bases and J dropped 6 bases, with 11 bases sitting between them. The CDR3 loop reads CAHSRTEQYF. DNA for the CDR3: TGCGCCCACTCCAGGACCGAGCAGTACTTC.

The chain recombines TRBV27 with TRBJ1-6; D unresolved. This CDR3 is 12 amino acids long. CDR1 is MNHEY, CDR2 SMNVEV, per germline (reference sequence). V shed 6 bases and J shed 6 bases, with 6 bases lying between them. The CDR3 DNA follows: TGTGCCAGCAGCAAGGTTAATTCACCCCTCCACTTT. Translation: CASSKVNSPLHF.

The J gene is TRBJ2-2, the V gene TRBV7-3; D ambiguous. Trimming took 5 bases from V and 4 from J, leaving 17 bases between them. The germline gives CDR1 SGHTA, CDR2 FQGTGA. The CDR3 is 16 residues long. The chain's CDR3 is CASSRIFESSTGELFF. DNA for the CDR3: TGTGCCAGCAGCCGCATATTTGAGTCGAGCACCGGGGAGCTGTTTTTT.

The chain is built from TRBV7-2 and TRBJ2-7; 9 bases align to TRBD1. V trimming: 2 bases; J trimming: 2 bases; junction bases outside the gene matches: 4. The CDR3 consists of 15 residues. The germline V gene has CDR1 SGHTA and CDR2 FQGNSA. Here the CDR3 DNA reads TGTGCCAGCAGCTTATATGGGACAGGGCCCTACGAGCAGTACTTC. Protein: CASSLYGTGPYEQYF.

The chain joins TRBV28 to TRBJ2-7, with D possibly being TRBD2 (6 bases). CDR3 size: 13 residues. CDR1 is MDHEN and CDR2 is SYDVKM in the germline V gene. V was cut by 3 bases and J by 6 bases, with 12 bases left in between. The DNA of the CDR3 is TGTGCCAGCAGTTTGGCGACTAGTCGCGAGCAGTACTTC. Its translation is CASSLATSREQYF.

The CDR3, as DNA: TGTGCCAGCAGCTTGGCCTTTCAGGGAGGCACTGAAGCTTTCTTT. It specifies CASSLAFQGGTEAFF. This sequence joins TRBV5-4 and TRBJ1-1; D may be TRBD1 (5 bases). The CDR3 runs to 15 residues. From germline, CDR1 is SGHNT and CDR2 YYREEE (reference sequence). V shed 0 bases and J shed 4 bases, with 13 bases lying between them. The whole variable domain, filled in from reference TRBV5-4 and TRBJ1-1, reads ETGVTQSPTHLIKTRGQQVTLRCSSQSGHNTVSWYQQALGQGPQFIFQYYREEENGRGNFPPRFSGLQFPNYSSELNVNALELDDSALYLCASSLAFQGGTEAFFGQGTRLTVV.

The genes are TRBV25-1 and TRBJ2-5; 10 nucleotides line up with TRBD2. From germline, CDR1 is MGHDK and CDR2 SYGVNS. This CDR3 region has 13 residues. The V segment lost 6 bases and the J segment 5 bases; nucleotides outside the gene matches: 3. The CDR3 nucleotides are TGTGCCAGCAGAATGACTAGCGGGGAGACCCAGTACTTC. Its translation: CASRMTSGETQYF. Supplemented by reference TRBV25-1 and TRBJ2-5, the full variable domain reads EADIYQTPRYLVIGTGKKITLECSQTMGHDKMYWYQQDPGMELHLIHYSYGVNSTEKGDLSSESTVSRIRTEHFPLTLESARPSHTSQYLCASRMTSGETQYFGPGTRLLVL.